This entry concerns a single T cell receptor beta chain. Its target is not known. The entry originates in a study of response to subunit inactivated influenza vaccine. Study outcomes and limitations: New T cells are recruited in small numbers by each seasonal influenza vaccination, according to the authors' suggestion.

TCRdb used MiXCR to reprocess the RT-PCR reads, holding one entry per CDR3 protein. The sample has fewer than 800,000 distinct CDR3 sequences; about 15% are singletons. From germline, CDR1 is LGHDT and CDR2 YNNKEL (reference sequence). The length of the CDR3 is 17 residues. V lost 4 bases, J lost 3 bases, and 12 bases stayed unmatched. Sequencing used PBMCs from blood, obtained roughly 13 days after vaccination. The TCR sequence derives from a middle-aged man who received an inactivated influenza vaccine. V usage is TRBV3-1 and J usage is TRBJ2-3; 8 bases are a match to TRBD2. The CDR3 DNA reads TGTGCCAGCAGCCCCTTCCGCAGGAGCGGGAGTACAGATACGCAGTATTTT. Its protein product is CASSPFRRSGSTDTQYF.